This TCR beta chain stems from a study of T-cell reconstitution after alpha-beta-depleted transplantation in children. The germline V and J ends were trimmed by 0 bases and 3 bases, with 9 bases remaining between them. Looked up from germline, CDR1 is MNHEY and CDR2 is SMNVEV (reference sequence). There are 15 residues in the CDR3. Library preparation (for TCRbeta) was performed with unique molecular identifiers. TCRdb re-called the PCR reads through MiXCR, storing one row per CDR3 protein. The sample records 350,000 to 400,000 distinct CDR3 sequences, around 21% being singletons. The sequences come from PBMCs from the stem cell graft donor, collected from the stem cell graft. This rearrangement joins TRBV27 to TRBJ1-5; a possible D gene is TRBD1 (5 bases). This TCR was sampled from a human donor who donated a stem cell graft to a child with acute myeloid leukemia. The CDR3 sequence: CASSLSQGSNQPQHF. DNA of the CDR3: TGTGCCAGCAGTTTATCGCAGGGATCCAATCAGCCCCAGCATTTT.